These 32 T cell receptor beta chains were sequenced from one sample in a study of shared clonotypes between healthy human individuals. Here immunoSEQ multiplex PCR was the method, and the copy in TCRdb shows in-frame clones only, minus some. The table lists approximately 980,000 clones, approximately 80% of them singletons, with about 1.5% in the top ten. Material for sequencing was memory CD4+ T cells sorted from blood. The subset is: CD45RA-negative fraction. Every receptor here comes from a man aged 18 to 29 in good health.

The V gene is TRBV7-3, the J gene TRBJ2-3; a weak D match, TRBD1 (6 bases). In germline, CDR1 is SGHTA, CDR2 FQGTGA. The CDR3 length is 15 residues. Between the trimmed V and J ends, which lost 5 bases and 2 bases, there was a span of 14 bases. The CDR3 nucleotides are TGTGCCAGCAGCATCGGACAGACGACCACAGATACGCAGTATTTT. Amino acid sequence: CASSIGQTTTDTQYF.

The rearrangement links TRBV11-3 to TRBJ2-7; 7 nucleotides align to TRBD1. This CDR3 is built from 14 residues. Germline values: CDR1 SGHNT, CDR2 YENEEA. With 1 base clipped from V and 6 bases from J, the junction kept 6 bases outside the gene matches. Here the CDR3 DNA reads TGTGCCAGCAGCTTAGGAGGGGGCGCGTCCGAGCAGTACTTC. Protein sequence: CASSLGGGASEQYF.

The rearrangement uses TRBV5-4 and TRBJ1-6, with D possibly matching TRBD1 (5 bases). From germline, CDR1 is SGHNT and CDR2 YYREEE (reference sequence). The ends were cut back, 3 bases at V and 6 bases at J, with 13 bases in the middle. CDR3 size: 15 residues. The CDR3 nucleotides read TGTGCCAGCAGCTCAGACAAGGGGTTTAATTCACCCCTCCACTTT. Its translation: CASSSDKGFNSPLHF.

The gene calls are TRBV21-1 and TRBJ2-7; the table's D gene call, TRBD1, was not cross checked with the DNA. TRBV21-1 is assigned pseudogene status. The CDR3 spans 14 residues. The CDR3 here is CASSKEQYPPEQYF. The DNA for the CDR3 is TGTGCCAGCAGCAAGGAACAGTATCCCCCCGAGCAGTACTTC.

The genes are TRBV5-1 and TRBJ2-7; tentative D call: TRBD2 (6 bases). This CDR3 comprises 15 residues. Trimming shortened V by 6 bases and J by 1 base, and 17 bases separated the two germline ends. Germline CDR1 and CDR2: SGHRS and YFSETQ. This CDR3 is CASKRDEGRSYEQYF. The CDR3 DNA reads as TGCGCCAGCAAGAGGGATGAGGGGAGGTCCTACGAGCAGTACTTC.

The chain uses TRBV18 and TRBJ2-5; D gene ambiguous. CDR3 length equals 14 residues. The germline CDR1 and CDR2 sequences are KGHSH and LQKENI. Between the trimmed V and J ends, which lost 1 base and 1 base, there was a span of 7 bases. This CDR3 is CASSPLPAQETQYF. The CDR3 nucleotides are TGTGCCAGCTCACCACTCCCAGCCCAAGAGACCCAGTACTTC.

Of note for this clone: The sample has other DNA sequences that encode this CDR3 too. CDR3: CASSEGGTSSYEQYF. In nucleotides, the CDR3 is TGTGCCAGCAGTGAAGGGGGGACTAGCTCCTACGAGCAGTACTTC. The V gene is TRBV6-1, the J gene TRBJ2-7; 8 nucleotides match TRBD2. J was trimmed by 0 bases and V by 1 base; bases with no gene match: 2. This CDR3 has 15 amino acids. Looked up from germline, CDR1 is MNHNS and CDR2 is SASEGT.

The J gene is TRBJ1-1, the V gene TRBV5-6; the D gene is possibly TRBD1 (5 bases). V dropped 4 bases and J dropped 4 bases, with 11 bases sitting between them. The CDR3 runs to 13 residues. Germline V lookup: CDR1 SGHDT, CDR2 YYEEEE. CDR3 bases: TGTGCCAGCAGCCGTGGACAACTCACTGAAGCTTTCTTT. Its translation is CASSRGQLTEAFF.

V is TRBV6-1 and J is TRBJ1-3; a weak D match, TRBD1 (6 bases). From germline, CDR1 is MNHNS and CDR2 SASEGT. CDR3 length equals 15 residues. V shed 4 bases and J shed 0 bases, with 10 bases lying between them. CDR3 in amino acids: CASSGGQLSGNTIYF. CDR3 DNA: TGTGCCAGCAGTGGCGGACAGCTCTCTGGAAACACCATATATTTT.

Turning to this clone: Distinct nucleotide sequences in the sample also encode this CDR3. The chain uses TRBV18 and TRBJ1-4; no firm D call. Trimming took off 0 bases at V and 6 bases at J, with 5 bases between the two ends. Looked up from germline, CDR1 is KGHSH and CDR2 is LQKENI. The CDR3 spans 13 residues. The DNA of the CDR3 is TGTGCCAGCTCACCACCGGGAGATGAAAAACTGTTTTTT. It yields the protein CASSPPGDEKLFF.

CDR3 in DNA: TGTGCCAGCAGCTGGGGCTCCTACGAGCAGTACTTC. Translating gives CASSWGSYEQYF. The rearrangement links TRBV7-9 to TRBJ2-7; D is unclear. The CDR3 extends over 12 amino acids. Per the germline V gene, CDR1 is SEHNR and CDR2 is FQNEAQ (reference sequence). V shed 4 bases and J shed 0 bases, with 4 bases lying between them.

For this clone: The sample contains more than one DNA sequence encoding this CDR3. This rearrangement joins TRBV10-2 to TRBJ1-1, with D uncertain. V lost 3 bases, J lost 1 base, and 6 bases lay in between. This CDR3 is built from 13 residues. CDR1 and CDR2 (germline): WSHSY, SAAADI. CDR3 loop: CASSEQKNTEAFF. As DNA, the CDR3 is TGCGCCAGCAGTGAACAGAAGAACACTGAAGCTTTCTTT.

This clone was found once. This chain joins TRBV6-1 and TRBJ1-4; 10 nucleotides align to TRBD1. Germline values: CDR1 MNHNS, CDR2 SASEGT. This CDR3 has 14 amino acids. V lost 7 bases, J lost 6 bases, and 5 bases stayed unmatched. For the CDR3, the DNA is TGTGCCAGCAATTCCGGGACAGGGGATGAAAAACTGTTTTTT. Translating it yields CASNSGTGDEKLFF.

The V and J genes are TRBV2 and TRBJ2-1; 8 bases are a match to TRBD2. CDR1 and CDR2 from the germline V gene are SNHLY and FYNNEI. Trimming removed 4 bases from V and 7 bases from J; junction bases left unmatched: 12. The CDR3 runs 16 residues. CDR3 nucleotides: TGTGCCAGCAGTGGAGGGGGGCTAGCGGGTGATAATGAGCAGTTCTTC. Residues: CASSGGGLAGDNEQFF.

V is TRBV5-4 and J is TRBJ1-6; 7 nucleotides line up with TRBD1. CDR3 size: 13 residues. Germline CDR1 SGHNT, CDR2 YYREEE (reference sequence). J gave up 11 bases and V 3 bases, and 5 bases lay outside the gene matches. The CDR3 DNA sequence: TGTGCCAGCAGCTCAGACAGGGTCCCACCCCTCCACTTT. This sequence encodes CASSSDRVPPLHF.

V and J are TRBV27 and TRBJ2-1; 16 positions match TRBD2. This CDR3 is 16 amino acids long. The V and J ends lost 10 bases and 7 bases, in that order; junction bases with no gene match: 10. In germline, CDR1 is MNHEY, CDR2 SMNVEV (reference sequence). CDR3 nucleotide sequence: TGTGCCACCGGGACTAGCGGGAGGGTTTGGGTGAATGAGCAGTTCTTC. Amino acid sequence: CATGTSGRVWVNEQFF.

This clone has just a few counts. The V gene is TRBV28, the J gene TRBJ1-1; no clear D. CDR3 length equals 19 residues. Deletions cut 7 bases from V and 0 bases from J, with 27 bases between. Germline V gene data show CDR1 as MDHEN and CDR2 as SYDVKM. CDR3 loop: CASKPHPGRTYNMNTEAFF. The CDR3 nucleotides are TGTGCCAGCAAACCCCACCCCGGCAGGACCTATAACATGAACACTGAAGCTTTCTTT.

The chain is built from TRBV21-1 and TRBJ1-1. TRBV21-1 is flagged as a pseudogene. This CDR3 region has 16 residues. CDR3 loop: CASSRVILTIRTEAFF. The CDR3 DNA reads TGTGCCAGCAGTAGGGTTATACTCACAATTCGCACTGAAGCTTTCTTT.

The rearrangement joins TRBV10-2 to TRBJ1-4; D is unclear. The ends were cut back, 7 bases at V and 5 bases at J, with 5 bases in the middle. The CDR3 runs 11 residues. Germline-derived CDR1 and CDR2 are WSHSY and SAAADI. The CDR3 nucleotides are TGCGCCAGCATGCGGAATGAAAAACTGTTTTTT. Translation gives CASMRNEKLFF.

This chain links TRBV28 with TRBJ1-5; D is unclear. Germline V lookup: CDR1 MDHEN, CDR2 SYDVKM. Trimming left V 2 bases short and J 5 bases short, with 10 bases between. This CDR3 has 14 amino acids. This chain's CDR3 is CASSLIMSYQPQHF. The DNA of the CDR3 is TGTGCCAGCAGTTTAATAATGTCCTATCAGCCCCAGCATTTT.

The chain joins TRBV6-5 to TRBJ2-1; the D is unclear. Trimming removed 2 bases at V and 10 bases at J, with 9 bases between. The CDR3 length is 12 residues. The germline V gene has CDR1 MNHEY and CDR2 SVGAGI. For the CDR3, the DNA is TGTGCCAGCAGTTACACGATAGGGGAGCAGTTCTTC. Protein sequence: CASSYTIGEQFF.

CDR3 loop: CATRRSKETQYF. The CDR3 DNA sequence: TGTGCCACCCGCCGTTCGAAGGAGACCCAGTACTTC. The chain uses TRBV6-5 and TRBJ2-5; no firm D call. Germline V gene data show CDR1 as MNHEY and CDR2 as SVGAGI. There are 12 residues in the CDR3. Trimming shortened V by 10 bases and J by 5 bases, and 14 bases separated the two germline ends.

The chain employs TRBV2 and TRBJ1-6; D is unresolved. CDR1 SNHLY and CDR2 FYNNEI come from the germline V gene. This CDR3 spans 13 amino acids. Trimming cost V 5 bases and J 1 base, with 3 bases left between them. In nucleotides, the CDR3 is TGTGCCAGCAGTCAATCCTATAATTCACCCCTCCACTTT. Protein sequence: CASSQSYNSPLHF. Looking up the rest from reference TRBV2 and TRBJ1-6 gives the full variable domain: EPEVTQTPSHQVTQMGQEVILRCVPISNHLYFYWYRQILGQKVEFLVSFYNNEISEKSEIFDDQFSVERPDGSNFTLKIRSTKLEDSAMYFCASSQSYNSPLHFGNGTRLTVT.

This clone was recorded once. CDR3 coding DNA: TGTGCCAGCAGTTACACTAGCGACCATTACAATGAGCAGTTCTTC. It encodes CASSYTSDHYNEQFF. This chain joins TRBV6-5 and TRBJ2-1; TRBD2 matches 7 bases. The CDR3 is 15 residues long. The ends lost 2 bases at V and 4 bases at J; junction bases unmatched: 5. CDR1 is MNHEY and CDR2 is SVGAGI in the germline V gene.

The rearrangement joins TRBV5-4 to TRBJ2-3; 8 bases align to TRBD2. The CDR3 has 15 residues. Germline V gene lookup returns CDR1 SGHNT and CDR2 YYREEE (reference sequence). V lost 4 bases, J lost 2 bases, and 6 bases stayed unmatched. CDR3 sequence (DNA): TGTGCCAGCAGCCCGGGAGGGGGATACACAGATACGCAGTATTTT. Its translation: CASSPGGGYTDTQYF.

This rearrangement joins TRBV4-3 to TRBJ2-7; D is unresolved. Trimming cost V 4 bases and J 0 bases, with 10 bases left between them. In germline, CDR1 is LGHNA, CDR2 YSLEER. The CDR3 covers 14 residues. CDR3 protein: CASSPAEASYEQYF. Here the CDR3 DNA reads TGCGCCAGCAGCCCGGCCGAGGCCTCCTACGAGCAGTACTTC.

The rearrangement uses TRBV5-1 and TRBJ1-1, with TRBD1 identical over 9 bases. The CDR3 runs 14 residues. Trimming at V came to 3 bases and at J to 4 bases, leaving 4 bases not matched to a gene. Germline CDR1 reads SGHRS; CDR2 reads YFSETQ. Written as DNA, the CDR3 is TGCGCCAGCAGCTCCGGACAGGGGCGCACTGAAGCTTTCTTT. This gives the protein CASSSGQGRTEAFF. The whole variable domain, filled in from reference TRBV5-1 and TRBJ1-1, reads KAGVTQTPRYLIKTRGQQVTLSCSPISGHRSVSWYQQTPGQGLQFLFEYFSETQRNKGNFPGRFSGRQFSNSRSEMNVSTLELGDSALYLCASSSGQGRTEAFFGQGTRLTVV.

The CDR3: CASSFGAGTGRNEQFF. The DNA for the CDR3 is TGTGCCAGCAGCTTTGGGGCGGGAACAGGTCGAAATGAGCAGTTCTTC. The V gene is TRBV7-8, the J gene TRBJ2-1; possible D gene TRBD2, 6 bases. Germline V gene sequence: CDR1 SGHVS, CDR2 FQNEAQ. There are 16 residues in the CDR3. Trimming left V 3 bases short and J 7 bases short, with 19 bases between.

CDR3 sequence: CASSPDWPNYGYTF. The CDR3 bases are TGTGCCAGCTCACCGGATTGGCCTAACTATGGCTACACCTTC. V is TRBV18 and J is TRBJ1-2; D gene ambiguous. Trimming stripped 3 bases from V and 0 bases from J, with 8 bases between. There are 14 residues in the CDR3. The germline V gene has CDR1 KGHSH and CDR2 LQKENI.

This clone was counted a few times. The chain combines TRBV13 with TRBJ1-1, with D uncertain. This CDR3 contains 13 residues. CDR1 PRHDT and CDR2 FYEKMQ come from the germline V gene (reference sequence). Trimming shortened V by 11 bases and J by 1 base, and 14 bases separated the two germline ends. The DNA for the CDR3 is TGTGCCTCCAGCTTAGCGGAGAACACTGAAGCTTTCTTT. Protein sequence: CASSLAENTEAFF.

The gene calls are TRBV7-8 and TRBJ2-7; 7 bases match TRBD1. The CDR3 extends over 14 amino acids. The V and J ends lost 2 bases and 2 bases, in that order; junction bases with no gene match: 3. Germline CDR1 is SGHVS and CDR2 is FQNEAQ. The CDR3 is CASSLQGVPYEQYF. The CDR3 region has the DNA TGTGCCAGCAGCTTACAGGGGGTTCCCTACGAGCAGTACTTC. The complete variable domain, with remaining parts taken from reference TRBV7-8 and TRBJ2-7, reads GAGVSQSPRYKVAKRGQDVALRCDPISGHVSLFWYQQALGQGPEFLTYFQNEAQLDKSGLPSDRFFAERPEGSVSTLKIQRTQQEDSAVYLCASSLQGVPYEQYFGPGTRLTVT.

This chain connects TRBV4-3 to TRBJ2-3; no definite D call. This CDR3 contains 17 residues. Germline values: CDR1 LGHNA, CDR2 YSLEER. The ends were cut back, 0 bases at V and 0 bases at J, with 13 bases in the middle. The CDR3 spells CASSQDVNYVSTDTQYF. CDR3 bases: TGCGCCAGCAGCCAAGACGTTAACTACGTGAGCACAGATACGCAGTATTTT.